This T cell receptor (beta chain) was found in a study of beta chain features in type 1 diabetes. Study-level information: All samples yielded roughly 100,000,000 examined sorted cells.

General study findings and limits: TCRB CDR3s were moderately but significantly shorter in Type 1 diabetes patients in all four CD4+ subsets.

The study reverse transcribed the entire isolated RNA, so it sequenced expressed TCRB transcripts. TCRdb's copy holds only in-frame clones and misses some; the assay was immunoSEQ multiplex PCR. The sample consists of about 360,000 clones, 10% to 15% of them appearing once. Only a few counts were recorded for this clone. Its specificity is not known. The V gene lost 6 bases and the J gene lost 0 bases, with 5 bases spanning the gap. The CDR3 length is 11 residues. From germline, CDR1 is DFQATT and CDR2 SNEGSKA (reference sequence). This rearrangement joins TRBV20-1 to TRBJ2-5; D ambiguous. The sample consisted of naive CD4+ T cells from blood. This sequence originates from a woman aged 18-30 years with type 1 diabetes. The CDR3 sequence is CSASYQETQYF. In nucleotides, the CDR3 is TGCAGTGCCTCGTACCAAGAGACCCAGTACTTC.